What follows are 30 T cell receptor beta chains derived from one specimen sequenced in a study of CD8 T cells in ankylosing spondylitis. MiXCR, applied by TCRdb to the 5' RACE reads, yields one record per CDR3 protein. The sample comprises 36,000 or so distinct CDR3 sequences, roughly 13% of which are singletons, and 32% rests with the top ten. Sequencing was done on a sample of synovial fluid, either unsorted or a sorted T cell fraction (not recorded which). All receptors come from a male donor with ankylosing spondylitis.

This clonotype was observed a few times. This chain uses TRBV3-1 with TRBJ2-1; 10 nucleotides match TRBD2. This CDR3 is 17 amino acids long. The junction had 17 bases not matched to a gene; V was cut back by 7 bases and J by 8 bases. Germline assignment: CDR1 LGHDT and CDR2 YNNKEL (reference sequence). CDR3 sequence (DNA): TGTGCCAGCACCAATGGGTGGCTAGCGGGAGTTTTTTATGAGCAGTTCTTC. This encodes CASTNGWLAGVFYEQFF.

This chain uses TRBV27 with TRBJ2-1; possible D gene TRBD1, 6 bases. CDR3 size: 13 residues. Germline V gives CDR1 MNHEY, CDR2 SMNVEV (reference sequence). V shed 5 bases and J shed 6 bases, with 11 bases lying between them. The CDR3 here is CASSPQGPNEQFF. CDR3 sequence (DNA): TGTGCCAGCAGTCCGCAGGGGCCCAATGAGCAGTTCTTC.

The V and J genes are TRBV27 and TRBJ1-1; 8 bases are shared with TRBD1. V was clipped by 7 bases and J by 2 bases; unmatched bases: 24. The germline gives CDR1 MNHEY, CDR2 SMNVEV (reference sequence). CDR3 length: 20 residues. CDR3 coding DNA: TGTGCCAGCATAGCCTATAGAGACAGGGGAGTTAAATTGGGAAACACTGAAGCTTTCTTT. Its protein is CASIAYRDRGVKLGNTEAFF.

This clonotype was observed a handful of times. The chain links TRBV2 to TRBJ2-1, with 8 bases lining up with TRBD1. The CDR3 spans 15 residues. Germline V gives CDR1 SNHLY, CDR2 FYNNEI. Germline trimming cut 4 bases from V and 6 bases from J; bases unmatched to any gene: 8. Here the CDR3 reads CASSGPQGVGNEQFF. In nucleotides, the CDR3 is TGTGCCAGCAGTGGGCCACAGGGGGTTGGCAATGAGCAGTTCTTC. Full variable domain (remainder filled in from reference TRBV2 and TRBJ2-1): EPEVTQTPSHQVTQMGQEVILRCVPISNHLYFYWYRQILGQKVEFLVSFYNNEISEKSEIFDDQFSVERPDGSNFTLKIRSTKLEDSAMYFCASSGPQGVGNEQFFGPGTRLTVL.

The chain recombines TRBV5-1 with TRBJ1-2; TRBD1 might be the D (5 bases). V was pared by 4 bases and J by 5 bases, with 6 bases between. The CDR3 runs to 11 residues. Germline values: CDR1 SGHRS, CDR2 YFSETQ. As DNA, the CDR3 is TGCGCCAGCAGCACAGGATATGGCTACACCTTC. Its translation is CASSTGYGYTF.

The CDR3 spells CASSSWTEKEQFF. The DNA of the CDR3 is TGTGCCAGCAGCTCCTGGACAGAAAAGGAGCAGTTCTTC. The V call is TRBV7-9, the J call TRBJ2-1; a possible D gene is TRBD1 (6 bases). Germline V lookup: CDR1 SEHNR, CDR2 FQNEAQ (reference sequence). Trimming took 4 bases from V and 10 from J, leaving 14 bases between them. The CDR3 is made up of 13 amino acids.

In its sample, this clonotype was seen many times. The chain has TRBV5-1 and TRBJ2-1; D perhaps matches TRBD2 (7 bases). Germline V lookup: CDR1 SGHRS, CDR2 YFSETQ. V lost 1 base and J 3 bases, leaving 14 bases between the germline ends. The CDR3 spans 16 residues. In nucleotides, the CDR3 is TGCGCCAGCAGCTTGTGGAGGGGGGGGTACTACAATGAGCAGTTCTTC. Protein: CASSLWRGGYYNEQFF.

This clonotype was found a few times. The J gene is TRBJ2-7, the V gene TRBV7-9, with D possibly being TRBD2 (6 bases). Per the germline V gene, CDR1 is SEHNR and CDR2 is FQNEAQ (reference sequence). V was trimmed by 1 base and J by 6 bases, leaving 7 bases between them. The CDR3 covers 12 residues. The DNA of the CDR3 is TGTGCCAGCAGCTTAGGGCGGGGCGAGCAGTACTTC. It translates to CASSLGRGEQYF.

This clonotype was picked up many times. The rearrangement links TRBV11-2 to TRBJ2-1; 12 bases are shared with TRBD2. Unmatched junction bases numbered 17, after V lost 5 bases and J lost 9 bases. Germline V CDR1 and CDR2: SGHAT, FQNNGV. The CDR3 is 18 residues long. Here the CDR3 DNA reads TGTGCCAGCAGCCTCATCCCCCCTAGCGGGAGGGCCATGAGTGAGCAGTTCTTC. It translates to CASSLIPPSGRAMSEQFF.

This clonotype has a count of ten or more. The chain is built from TRBV5-1 and TRBJ2-2, with TRBD2 identical over 10 bases. Germline-derived CDR1 and CDR2 are SGHRS and YFSETQ. This CDR3 has 16 residues. V lost 6 bases to trimming and J lost 5 bases; unmatched junction nucleotides: 10. The CDR3 loop is CASTAQAGGRTGELFF. In DNA, the CDR3 is TGCGCCAGCACTGCGCAAGCGGGAGGGCGAACCGGGGAGCTGTTTTTT.

In this sample, this clonotype turned up a few times. For the CDR3, the DNA is TGTGCCAGCAGCCAAGAGAGGGACCCGAGCAACGAGCAGTACTTC. It translates to CASSQERDPSNEQYF. The genes are TRBV4-2 and TRBJ2-7, with D possibly called TRBD1 or TRBD2 (5 bases each). This CDR3 comprises 15 residues. V lost 0 bases to trimming and J lost 5 bases, with 14 bases between them. CDR1 is LGHNA and CDR2 is YNFKEQ in the germline V gene.

This clonotype occurred many times. V usage is TRBV7-9 and J usage is TRBJ1-2, with D maybe TRBD1 (5 bases). CDR3 size: 13 residues. The V end lost 5 bases, the J end lost 11 bases, and 18 bases lay between the germline ends. CDR1 SEHNR and CDR2 FQNEAQ come from the germline V gene (reference sequence). CDR3 in DNA: TGTGCCAGCAGCCCGCACAGGATCCGCGTTTACACCTTC. As protein: CASSPHRIRVYTF. Complete variable domain (other parts from reference TRBV7-9 and TRBJ1-2): DTGVSQNPRHKITKRGQNVTFRCDPISEHNRLYWYRQTLGQGPEFLTYFQNEAQLEKSRLLSDRFSAERPKGSFSTLEIQRTEQGDSAMYLCASSPHRIRVYTFGSGTRLTVV.

This clonotype has only a few counts. This chain links TRBV11-2 with TRBJ2-1; the match to TRBD1 covers 8 bases. V lost 5 bases and J lost 8; bases outside the gene matches: 11. Germline CDR1 SGHAT, CDR2 FQNNGV. The CDR3 contains 15 residues. This CDR3 is CASSQGAREQYEQFF. DNA for the CDR3: TGTGCCAGCAGCCAGGGGGCGAGAGAACAATATGAGCAGTTCTTC.

This clonotype was found a few times. This chain uses TRBV7-8 with TRBJ2-1; D is undetermined. Trimming removed 1 base at V and 0 bases at J, with 7 bases between. CDR3 length: 15 amino acids. Germline V gene sequence: CDR1 SGHVS, CDR2 FQNEAQ. The CDR3 spells CASSLVGSSYNEQFF. CDR3 DNA: TGTGCCAGCAGCTTAGTCGGCAGCTCCTACAATGAGCAGTTCTTC.

This clonotype was seen more than once but under ten times. The genes are TRBV28 and TRBJ2-6, with 7 bases aligning to TRBD1. This CDR3 is built from 17 residues. CDR1 is MDHEN and CDR2 is SYDVKM in the germline V gene. V lost 6 bases and J lost 0; bases outside the gene matches: 8. Here the CDR3 DNA reads TGTGCCAGCAGAACGCGGACAGGACTCTCTGGGGCCAACGTCCTGACTTTC. Amino acids: CASRTRTGLSGANVLTF.

There are many counts of this clonotype. The chain links TRBV4-3 to TRBJ2-6; a weak D match, TRBD1 (6 bases). V was pared by 0 bases and J by 0 bases, with 9 bases between. CDR1 LGHNA and CDR2 YSLEER come from the germline V gene. The CDR3 loop spans 17 amino acids. CDR3 region: CASSQDDRSSGANVLTF. CDR3 DNA: TGCGCCAGCAGCCAAGACGACAGGTCCTCTGGGGCCAACGTCCTGACTTTC.

This clonotype was counted at least ten times. This chain uses TRBV6-2 or TRBV6-3 with TRBJ1-2; D call uncertain. Deletions cut 5 bases from V and 5 bases from J, with 3 bases between. The CDR3 sequence is 10 residues long. The germline gives CDR1 MNHEY, CDR2 SVGEGT. CDR3 coding DNA: TGTGCCAGCAGTGATTATGGCTACACCTTC. It encodes CASSDYGYTF.

The CDR3 sequence: CASSYSTLSPAPGLEAFF. CDR3 nucleotides: TGTGCCAGCAGTTACTCGACCCTTTCGCCGGCCCCGGGACTGGAAGCTTTCTTT. This chain uses TRBV6-2 or TRBV6-3 with TRBJ1-1, with TRBD1 as a possible D gene (5 bases). The CDR3 extends over 18 amino acids. V shed 0 bases and J shed 8 bases, with 25 bases lying between them. Germline lookup yields CDR1 MNHEY and CDR2 SVGEGT.

This clonotype was seen more than once but under ten times. V is TRBV7-2 and J is TRBJ2-2; 9 bases are a match to TRBD2. Trimming took 6 bases from V and 7 from J; bases not matched to a gene: 9. The CDR3 contains 15 residues. CDR1 and CDR2 (germline): SGHTA, FQGNSA. In DNA form, the CDR3 reads TGTGCCAGCAGTCCAGTAGCGGGAGTCAACGGGGAGCTGTTTTTT. Translated, it gives CASSPVAGVNGELFF.

The chain is built from TRBV4-2 and TRBJ1-1; D not resolved. CDR3 size: 14 residues. Germline V lookup: CDR1 LGHNA, CDR2 YNFKEQ. Trimming took off 4 bases at V and 6 bases at J, with 15 bases between the two ends. DNA of the CDR3: TGTGCCAGCAGCCCCCCCGGATATAGGGCTGAAGCTTTCTTT. It yields the protein CASSPPGYRAEAFF.

This clonotype turned up a few times. The rearrangement uses TRBV9 and TRBJ2-5; D possibly corresponds to TRBD1 (5 bases). CDR3 length: 16 amino acids. CDR1 and CDR2 from the germline V gene are SGDLS and YYNGEE. V was trimmed by 0 bases and J by 4 bases, leaving 16 bases between them. This CDR3 is CASSVGIEGGAETQYF. CDR3 nucleotides: TGTGCCAGCAGCGTAGGGATTGAAGGTGGGGCAGAGACCCAGTACTTC.

This clonotype has at least ten counts. The V and J genes are TRBV6-5 and TRBJ1-2; 8 bases agree with TRBD1. CDR3 length equals 14 residues. Trimming took 4 bases from V and 7 from J; bases not matched to a gene: 8. The germline gives CDR1 MNHEY, CDR2 SVGAGI. The CDR3 sequence: CASSFSGQGGGYTF. Here the CDR3 DNA reads TGTGCCAGCAGTTTCTCCGGACAGGGCGGTGGCTACACCTTC.

The chain links TRBV19 to TRBJ2-1; D is uncertain. There are 15 residues in the CDR3. Germline V gene data show CDR1 as LNHDA and CDR2 as SQIVND (reference sequence). The V and J ends lost 7 bases and 3 bases respectively, with 16 bases between them. The CDR3 here is CASKGWTMDYNEQFF. As DNA, the CDR3 is TGTGCCAGTAAAGGGTGGACGATGGACTACAATGAGCAGTTCTTC.

This clonotype was seen ten or more times. This rearrangement joins TRBV12-3 or TRBV12-4 to TRBJ1-1, with 8 bases fitting TRBD1. V shed 7 bases and J 9 bases; nucleotides not matched to a gene: 7. This CDR3 is 12 amino acids long. The CDR3 spells CASNPGQGKAFF. CDR3 bases: TGTGCCAGCAATCCTGGACAGGGTAAAGCTTTCTTT.

This clonotype was counted a few times. The chain carries TRBV4-3 and TRBJ2-1; no firm D call. CDR3 length equals 14 residues. Germline CDR1 and CDR2: LGHNA and YSLEER. V was cut by 0 bases and J by 8 bases, with 11 bases left in between. Here the CDR3 reads CASSQDSGPDEQFF. DNA for the CDR3: TGCGCCAGCAGCCAAGATTCCGGTCCTGATGAGCAGTTCTTC.

This clonotype was seen many times. V usage is TRBV20-1 and J usage is TRBJ2-1; TRBD2 agrees at 9 bases. Germline assignment: CDR1 DFQATT and CDR2 SNEGSKA (reference sequence). CDR3 length: 15 residues. V shed 6 bases and J 9 bases; nucleotides not matched to a gene: 15. CDR3 nucleotide sequence: TGCAGTGCATCCGTAGTAGCGGGAGATTATGGTGAGCAGTTCTTC. The encoded protein is CSASVVAGDYGEQFF.

The CDR3 loop reads CSVEVGLAGGNEQFF. In DNA, the CDR3 is TGCAGCGTTGAAGTCGGGCTAGCGGGAGGAAATGAGCAGTTCTTC. This rearrangement joins TRBV29-1 to TRBJ2-1, with 11 bases aligning to TRBD2. V was clipped by 1 base and J by 7 bases; unmatched bases: 6. The CDR3 loop spans 15 amino acids. CDR1 is SQVTM and CDR2 is ANQGSEA in the germline V gene.

J is TRBJ2-5 and V is TRBV5-1; weak D call: TRBD1 (5 bases). Germline values: CDR1 SGHRS, CDR2 YFSETQ. Trimming shortened V by 2 bases and J by 0 bases, and 8 bases separated the two germline ends. The CDR3 is 14 residues long. In DNA form, the CDR3 reads TGCGCCAGCAGCTTAGGACACTACCAAGAGACCCAGTACTTC. This encodes CASSLGHYQETQYF.

This clonotype was seen more than once but under ten times. This chain links TRBV5-1 with TRBJ2-7, with 7 bases aligning to TRBD2. The CDR3 totals 16 residues. The germline gives CDR1 SGHRS, CDR2 YFSETQ. Trimming removed 0 bases from V and 0 bases from J; junction bases left unmatched: 6. CDR3 in amino acids: CASSLDLAATSYEQYF. The CDR3, as DNA: TGCGCCAGCAGCTTGGACCTAGCGGCAACCTCCTACGAGCAGTACTTC.

The chain carries TRBV27 and TRBJ1-1, with 7 positions matching TRBD1. Germline-derived CDR1 and CDR2 are MNHEY and SMNVEV (reference sequence). The CDR3 sequence is 15 residues long. The ends lost 2 bases at V and 4 bases at J; junction bases unmatched: 7. CDR3 loop: CASSLVRGRVTEAFF. Written as DNA, the CDR3 is TGTGCCAGCAGTTTAGTGAGGGGGCGCGTCACTGAAGCTTTCTTT.